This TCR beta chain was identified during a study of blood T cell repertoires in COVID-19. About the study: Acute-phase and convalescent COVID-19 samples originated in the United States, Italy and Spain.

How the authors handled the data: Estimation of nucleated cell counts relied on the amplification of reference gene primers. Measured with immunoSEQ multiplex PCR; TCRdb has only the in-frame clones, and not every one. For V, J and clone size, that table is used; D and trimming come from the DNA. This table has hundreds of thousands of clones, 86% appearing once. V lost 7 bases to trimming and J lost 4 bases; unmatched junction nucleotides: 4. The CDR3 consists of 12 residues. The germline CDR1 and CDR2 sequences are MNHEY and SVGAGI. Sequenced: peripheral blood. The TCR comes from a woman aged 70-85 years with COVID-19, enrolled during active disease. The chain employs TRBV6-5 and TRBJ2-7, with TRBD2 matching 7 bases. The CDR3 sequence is CASKAGPYEQYF. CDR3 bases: TGTGCCAGCAAAGCGGGACCTTACGAGCAGTACTTC.